The entry below gives a single T cell receptor beta chain sequence along with its context. Its antigen remains unknown. The entry originates in a study of regulatory T cells in long-lasting Graves disease. Whole-study results and caveats: Persistent patients had a count of shared public clonotypes (roughly 2,500) that exceeded that of new patients (about 870). Favoring TRBV28, TRBJ1-2 and TRBJ2-5 was a feature seen in persistent disease.

The CDR3 has 16 amino acids. V lost 7 bases and J 2 bases, leaving 18 bases between the germline ends. The germline CDR1 and CDR2 sequences are MNHEY and SVGEGT. Both iRepertoire HTBI primers and Arm-PCR of CDR3 regions were used to build the TCR beta libraries. MiXCR, run by TCRdb on the multiplex PCR reads, gives a single entry per CDR3 protein. The table lists roughly 560,000 distinct CDR3 sequences, roughly 15% of them singletons, with approximately 25% in the top ten. Time point here: newly diagnosed GD, antithyroid drugs for less than 3 months. The TCR library was made from RNA extracted from PBMCs. These data were likewise used in another study, on T cells in Graves' hyperthyroidism and ophthalmopathy. That source notes: Researchers defined stable Graves' hyperthyroidism as no ophthalmopathy progression within 18 months.

The chain joins TRBV6-2 or TRBV6-3 to TRBJ2-1; D is unresolved. The receptor was isolated from a middle-aged woman with Graves disease. This sample comprised peripheral blood mononuclear cells (PBMCs), obtained at new diagnosis, from a patient treated with antithyroid drugs. The CDR3 region is CASTQHLDPPYNEQFF. CDR3 coding DNA: TGTGCCAGCACCCAACATTTGGACCCTCCCTACAATGAGCAGTTCTTC.